This T cell receptor beta chain was sequenced for a study of a mutant IDH1 vaccine in newly diagnosed glioma. Overall study: Vaccines were begun 4-6 weeks after radiotherapy alone, or with temozolomide cycles. Those enrolled had earlier been treated with radiotherapy, temozolomide, or both, mostly both. Visit timing is recorded as week 35 for V12 and week 47 for V13. Sex distribution of treated patients was about 62% male and approximately 38% female; mean age was around 42 years.

Comments on this clone: What it binds is unknown.

The method was immunoSEQ multiplex PCR; TCRdb's version includes in-frame clones alone and lacks a portion of them. The sample shows around 50,000 clones, around four fifths of them seen only once. This CDR3 contains 13 residues. V was shortened by 9 bases and J by 2 bases, with 14 bases between the two germline ends. Germline-derived CDR1 and CDR2 are MNHNS and SASEGT. Time point described: week 35, safety follow-up. Each vaccine dose was 300 ug of mutant IDH1 20-mer peptide, with topical imiquimod. The sample here was PBMCs, taken from a glioma patient whose treatment included an IDH1 peptide vaccine. This sequence joins TRBV6-1 and TRBJ2-7; D remains ambiguous. The clonotype comes from a woman younger than 35 with glioma. Here the CDR3 reads CASLGSPTYEQYF. The DNA of the CDR3 is TGTGCCAGTCTAGGCAGCCCTACCTACGAGCAGTACTTC.